These T cell receptor beta chains were read from a single sample in a study of neoadjuvant anti-PD-1 for oral cavity cancer. TCRdb's table, derived via immunoSEQ multiplex PCR, lists solely in-frame clones and lacks some. The data contain roughly 13,000 clones, approximately 70% of them singletons. The sequencing here drew on PBMCs, taken after nivolumab (anti-PD-1) treatment. The receptor source for this set is a person between 40 and 79 years old with oral cavity squamous cell carcinoma. Both conserved end residues are part of each CDR3. The D gene is left open where the match is weak. Size is omitted from some rows. Given values are once, few, many or a class for expanded clones.

D gene	V gene	J gene	clone size	CDR3 protein	CDR3 DNA
-	TRBV5-5	TRBJ2-7	-	CASSRQEPHEQYF	TGTGCCAGCAGCCGGCAAGAGCCCCACGAGCAGTACTTC
-	TRBV7-9	TRBJ2-7	-	CASSDRDFSYEQYF	TGTGCCAGCAGCGACCGGGACTTCTCCTACGAGCAGTACTTC
TRBD2	TRBV30	TRBJ2-7	-	CAWTAEREGTTSKEQYF	TGTGCCTGGACCGCCGAGAGAGAAGGGACTACTTCGAAGGAGCAGTACTTC
-	TRBV6-6	TRBJ1-2	-	CASSYSITAYYGYTF	TGTGCCAGCAGTTACTCGATAACAGCCTACTATGGCTACACCTTC
TRBD2	TRBV5-4	TRBJ2-7	-	CASSPTASGRTIYEQYF	TGTGCCAGCAGCCCTACGGCGAGCGGGAGGACCATCTACGAGCAGTACTTC
TRBD1	TRBV27	TRBJ2-7	few	CASSHGQGNVDEQYF	TGTGCCAGCAGTCATGGACAGGGGAATGTCGACGAGCAGTACTTC
TRBD1	TRBV2	TRBJ1-5	-	CASGQVNSNQPQHF	TGTGCCAGCGGACAGGTGAATAGCAATCAGCCCCAGCATTTT
-	TRBV27	TRBJ2-6	-	CASSLALSGANVLTF	TGTGCCAGCAGTTTAGCTCTCTCTGGGGCCAACGTCCTGACTTTC
-	TRBV6-5	TRBJ2-1	-	CASTRDQSSYNEQFF	TGTGCCAGCACCAGGGACCAAAGCTCCTACAATGAGCAGTTCTTC
TRBD1	TRBV5-6	TRBJ2-7	once	CASSLTYRTGLPEQYF	TGTGCCAGCAGCTTGACCTATCGGACAGGGCTTCCCGAGCAGTACTTC
-	TRBV30	TRBJ2-1	-	CAWSVMTSSSYNEQFF	TGTGCCTGGAGTGTCATGACTTCCAGCTCCTACAATGAGCAGTTCTTC
-	TRBV30	TRBJ1-3	-	CAWTPLSSGNTIYF	TGTGCCTGGACTCCCCTGAGCTCTGGAAACACCATATATTTT
-	TRBV4-1	TRBJ1-2	-	CASSQAYRALYGYTF	TGCGCCAGCAGCCAAGCCTACAGGGCTCTTTATGGCTACACCTTC
TRBD2	TRBV30	TRBJ2-4	-	CAWRAGNSWVQYF	TGTGCCTGGCGAGCGGGAAATTCTTGGGTTCAGTACTTC
TRBD1	TRBV7-9	TRBJ2-7	once	CASSPRTGKDEQYF	TGTGCCAGCAGCCCCCGGACAGGGAAGGACGAGCAGTACTTC
TRBD2	TRBV4-1	TRBJ2-7	-	CASSFRLAGGHEQYF	TGCGCCAGCAGCTTTCGACTAGCGGGAGGCCACGAGCAGTACTTC
-	TRBV6-6	TRBJ2-1	-	CASSVRGDEQFF	TGTGCCAGCAGCGTCAGGGGGGATGAGCAGTTCTTC
TRBD1	TRBV28	TRBJ1-2	few	CASSSTVSTGGYGYTF	TGTGCCAGCAGTTCCACAGTTTCGACAGGGGGCTATGGCTACACCTTC
-	TRBV11-2	TRBJ2-7	-	CASSPGAHSYEQYF	TGTGCCAGCAGCCCCGGGGCCCACTCCTACGAGCAGTACTTC
TRBD1	TRBV11-2	TRBJ2-7	-	CASSRGVWTGATYEQYF	TGTGCCAGCAGCCGGGGCGTATGGACAGGGGCGACCTACGAGCAGTACTTC